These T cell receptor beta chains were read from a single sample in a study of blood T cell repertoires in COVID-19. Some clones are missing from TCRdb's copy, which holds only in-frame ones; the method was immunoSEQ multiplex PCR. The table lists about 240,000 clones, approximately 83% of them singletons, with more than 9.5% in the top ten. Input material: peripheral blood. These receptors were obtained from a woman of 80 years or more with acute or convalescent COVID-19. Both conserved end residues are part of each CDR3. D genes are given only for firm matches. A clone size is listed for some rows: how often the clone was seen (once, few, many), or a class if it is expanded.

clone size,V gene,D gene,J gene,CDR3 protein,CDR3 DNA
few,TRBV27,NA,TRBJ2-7,CASSPPGGEQYF,TGTGCCAGCAGTCCACCCGGCGGCGAGCAGTACTTC
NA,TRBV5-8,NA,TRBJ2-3,CASSLLGAATDTQYF,TGTGCCAGCAGCTTGCTAGGGGCGGCTACAGATACGCAGTATTTT
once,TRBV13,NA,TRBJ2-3,CASSSRHGGTDTQYF,TGTGCCAGCAGCTCCCGGCACGGGGGCACAGATACGCAGTATTTT
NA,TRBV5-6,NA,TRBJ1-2,CASSPGVGRRGNYGYTF,TGTGCCAGCAGCCCAGGGGTGGGGCGTCGAGGGAACTATGGCTACACCTTC
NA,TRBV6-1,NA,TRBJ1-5,CASSERDNNQPQHF,TGTGCCAGCAGTGAAAGAGACAACAATCAGCCCCAGCATTTT
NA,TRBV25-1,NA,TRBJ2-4,CASRGLGYIQYF,TGTGCCAGCAGGGGTCTCGGGTACATTCAGTACTTC
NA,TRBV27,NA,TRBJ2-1,CASSSRQAIVPFSYNEQFF,TGTGCCAGCAGTTCAAGACAGGCTATCGTTCCTTTCTCCTACAATGAGCAGTTCTTC
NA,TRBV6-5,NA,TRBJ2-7,CASSPPGQPPYEQYF,TGTGCCAGCAGCCCACCGGGACAACCACCCTACGAGCAGTACTTC
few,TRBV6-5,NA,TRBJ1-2,CASRPNRVAYGYTF,TGTGCCAGCAGGCCCAACAGGGTTGCATATGGCTACACCTTC
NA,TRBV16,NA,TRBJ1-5,CASSQSRTPNQPQHF,TGTGCCAGCAGCCAATCGCGGACACCAAACCAGCCCCAGCATTTT
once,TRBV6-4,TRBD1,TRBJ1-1,CASSATGGNTEAFF,TGTGCCAGCAGTGCAACAGGGGGGAACACTGAAGCTTTCTTT
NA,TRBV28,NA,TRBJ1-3,CASSLGPSSGNTIYF,TGTGCCAGCAGCTTGGGCCCATCCTCTGGAAACACCATATATTTT
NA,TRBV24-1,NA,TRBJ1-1,CATSDHRQVLGTFF,TGTGCCACCAGTGACCATCGACAGGTTCTCGGGACTTTCTTT
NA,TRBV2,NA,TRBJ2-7,CASSAGSEQYF,TGTGCCAGCAGTGCAGGTTCCGAGCAGTACTTC
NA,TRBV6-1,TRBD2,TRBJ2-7,CASSAAGGHEQYF,TGTGCCAGCAGTGCAGCGGGGGGGCATGAGCAGTACTTC
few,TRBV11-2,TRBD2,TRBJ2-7,CASRSSGGASYEQYF,TGTGCCAGCAGATCTAGCGGGGGGGCGTCCTACGAGCAGTACTTC
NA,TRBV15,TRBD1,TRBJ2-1,CATSRDGQAGDEQFF,TGTGCCACCAGCAGAGACGGACAGGCCGGGGATGAGCAGTTCTTC
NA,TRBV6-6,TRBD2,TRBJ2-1,CASSYGLAGYNEQFF,TGTGCCAGCAGTTATGGTCTAGCGGGGTACAATGAGCAGTTCTTC
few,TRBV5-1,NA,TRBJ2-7,CASAPPSSYEQYF,TGCGCCAGCGCCCCACCGAGCTCCTACGAGCAGTACTTC
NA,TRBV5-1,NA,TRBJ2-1,CASSRGGEQFF,TGCGCCAGCAGCCGGGGAGGTGAGCAGTTCTTC
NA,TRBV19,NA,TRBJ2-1,CASSLSGVDEQFF,TGTGCCAGTAGTCTTTCAGGGGTTGATGAGCAGTTCTTC
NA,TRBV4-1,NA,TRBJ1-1,CASSQADRNTEAFF,TGCGCCAGCAGCCAGGCGGACAGGAACACTGAAGCTTTCTTT
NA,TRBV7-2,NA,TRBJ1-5,CASNTGGNQPQHF,TGTGCCAGCAATACGGGTGGAAATCAGCCCCAGCATTTT
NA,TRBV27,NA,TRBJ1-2,CASRWGDYGYTF,TGTGCCAGCAGATGGGGGGACTATGGCTACACCTTC
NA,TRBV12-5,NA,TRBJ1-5,CASGLVWTDSTHSNQPQHF,TGTGCTAGTGGTTTGGTTTGGACAGACTCTACACATAGCAATCAGCCCCAGCATTTT
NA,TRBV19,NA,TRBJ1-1,CASSLTENTEAFF,TGTGCCAGTAGTCTTACAGAGAACACTGAAGCTTTCTTT
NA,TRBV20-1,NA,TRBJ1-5,CSGGGNQPQHF,TGCAGCGGGGGGGGTAATCAGCCCCAGCATTTT
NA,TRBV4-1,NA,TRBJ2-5,CASSQESSRETQYF,TGCGCCAGCAGCCAAGAGTCTAGCCGAGAGACCCAGTACTTC
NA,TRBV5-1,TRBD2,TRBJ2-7,CASSFGLAGARGSEQYF,TGCGCCAGCAGCTTTGGACTAGCGGGGGCCCGGGGGAGCGAGCAGTACTTC
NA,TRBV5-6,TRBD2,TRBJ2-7,CASSLKLAGGPTYEQYF,TGTGCCAGCAGCTTGAAGCTAGCGGGGGGGCCAACTTACGAGCAGTACTTC
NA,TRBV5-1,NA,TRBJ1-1,CASSLVTGTEAFF,TGCGCCAGCAGCTTGGTCACCGGTACTGAAGCTTTCTTT
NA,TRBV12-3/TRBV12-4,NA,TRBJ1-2,CASSPDGNYGYTF,TGTGCCAGCAGCCCCGACGGGAACTATGGCTACACCTTC
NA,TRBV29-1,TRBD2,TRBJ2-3,CSTWTSGADTQYF,TGCAGCACATGGACTAGCGGGGCAGATACGCAGTATTTT
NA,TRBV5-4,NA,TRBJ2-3,CASSLASRLTDTQYF,TGTGCCAGCAGCTTAGCGTCCAGACTCACAGATACGCAGTATTTT
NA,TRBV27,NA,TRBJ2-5,CASKLSQGTQETQYF,TGTGCCAGCAAGCTCTCTCAGGGAACCCAAGAGACCCAGTACTTC
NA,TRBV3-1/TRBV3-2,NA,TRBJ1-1,CASRRGGWNTEAFF,TGTGCCAGCCGTAGGGGGGGTTGGAACACTGAAGCTTTCTTT
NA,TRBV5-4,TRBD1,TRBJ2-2,CASQRQGTGELFF,TGTGCCAGCCAAAGACAGGGTACCGGGGAGCTGTTTTTT
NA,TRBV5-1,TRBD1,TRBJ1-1,CASSLGTGSTEAFF,TGCGCCAGCAGCTTGGGGACAGGGTCCACTGAAGCTTTCTTT
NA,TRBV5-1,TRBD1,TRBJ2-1,CASSPGQLVNEQFF,TGCGCCAGCAGCCCGGGACAGTTAGTCAATGAGCAGTTCTTC
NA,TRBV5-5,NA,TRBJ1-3,CASSSLPGLISGNTIYF,TGTGCCAGCAGCTCTTTGCCAGGACTGATCTCTGGAAACACCATATATTTT
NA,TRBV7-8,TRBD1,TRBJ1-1,CASSLGQGDAEAFF,TGTGCCAGCAGCTTGGGACAGGGTGACGCTGAAGCTTTCTTT
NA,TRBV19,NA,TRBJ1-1,CASRSDTKVNTEAFF,TGTGCCAGTAGGTCCGACACCAAAGTGAACACTGAAGCTTTCTTT
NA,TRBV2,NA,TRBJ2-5,CASSRGRLETQYF,TGTGCCAGCAGCCGGGGTAGATTGGAGACCCAGTACTTC
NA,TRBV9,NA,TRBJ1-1,CASSPWGQENTEAFF,TGTGCCAGCAGCCCCTGGGGGCAGGAGAACACTGAAGCTTTCTTT
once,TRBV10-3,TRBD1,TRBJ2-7,CAISVGTGRDYEQYF,TGTGCCATCAGTGTAGGGACAGGTCGGGACTACGAGCAGTACTTC
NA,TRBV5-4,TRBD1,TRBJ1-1,CASSSYRGLAFF,TGTGCCAGCAGCTCCTACAGGGGGCTAGCTTTCTTT
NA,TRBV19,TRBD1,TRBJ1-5,CASSTTGEPNQPQHF,TGTGCCAGTAGTACGACAGGGGAGCCCAATCAGCCCCAGCATTTT
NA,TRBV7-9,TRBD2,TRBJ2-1,CASSLRGGAYNEQFF,TGTGCCAGCAGCTTACGCGGGGGGGCGTACAATGAGCAGTTCTTC
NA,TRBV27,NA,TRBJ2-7,CASSLGAGWSEQYF,TGTGCCAGCAGCCTGGGGGCAGGTTGGAGCGAGCAGTACTTC
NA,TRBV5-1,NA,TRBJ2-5,CASSKGDLETQYF,TGCGCCAGCAGCAAGGGGGATCTCGAGACCCAGTACTTC